The text below deals with one T cell receptor (beta chain). Original processing methods: By means of reference gene primer amplification, nucleated cell counts were estimated. Profiled with immunoSEQ multiplex PCR; TCRdb holds only in-frame clones, not every one. D and trimming come from the DNA, and the V and J calls and clone size come from that table. Among about 110,000 clones listed, over 70% were seen once. The sample originates from a study of blood T cell repertoires in COVID-19. Whole-study context: Acute and convalescent COVID-19 specimens originated in the United States, Italy and Spain. PBMCs, B-cell-depleted T cells, or T cells provided the cDNA or gDNA that made up the material.

The CDR3 is made up of 13 amino acids. The germline CDR1 and CDR2 sequences are SQVTM and ANQGSEA. The junction had 6 bases not matched to a gene; V was cut back by 4 bases and J by 9 bases. Material: peripheral blood. The TCR was taken from a human donor in a cohort sampled during active or convalescent COVID-19. The chain is built from TRBV29-1 and TRBJ2-1, with 10 bases lining up with TRBD1. Here the CDR3 reads CSVVDRGFGEQFF. The CDR3 nucleotides read TGCAGCGTTGTGGACAGGGGGTTCGGTGAGCAGTTCTTC.